Listed below are T cell receptor beta chains from one sample, sequenced in a study of naive and memory T cell subsets. TCRdb reanalysed the UMI-ligation and nested PCR reads using MiXCR and keeps one entry per CDR3 protein. Of roughly 21,000 distinct CDR3 sequences in the sample, 11% were seen once. The sample consisted of central memory CD8+ T cells from blood. The source is a human donor in good health. CDR3s include the opening cysteine and the closing phenylalanine or tryptophan. Each record gives: CDR3 DNA, CDR3 protein, J gene, clone size, V gene, D gene. The D gene is left open where the match is weak. Expanded clones are given a class, and other clones once, few, many or no size at all.

CDR3 DNA: TGTGCCAGCGACGGGCCTTTCTCCTACAATGAGCAGTTCTTC
CDR3 protein: CASDGPFSYNEQFF
J gene: TRBJ2-1
clone size: many
V gene: TRBV6-2/TRBV6-3
D gene: -

CDR3 DNA: TGCAGCGTTGAAGGCTCAGCGGGAGGAATTCTATACAATGAGCAGTTCTTC
CDR3 protein: CSVEGSAGGILYNEQFF
J gene: TRBJ2-1
clone size: few
V gene: TRBV29-1
D gene: TRBD2

CDR3 DNA: TGTGCCAGCAGCTTAGTCTCGACAACTAGCAATCAGCCCCAGCATTTT
CDR3 protein: CASSLVSTTSNQPQHF
J gene: TRBJ1-5
clone size: -
V gene: TRBV7-9
D gene: -

CDR3 DNA: TGCAGTGCTAGAGACAGGGACCCAAACTCCTATAATTCACCCCTCCACTTT
CDR3 protein: CSARDRDPNSYNSPLHF
J gene: TRBJ1-6
clone size: few
V gene: TRBV20-1
D gene: -

CDR3 DNA: TGCGCCAGCAGCCAAGACTGGGCGGGAGGGCCTGAGGAGCAGTACTTC
CDR3 protein: CASSQDWAGGPEEQYF
J gene: TRBJ2-7
clone size: many
V gene: TRBV4-3
D gene: TRBD2

CDR3 DNA: TGTGCCAGCACCCGGACAGAGAACACTGAAGCTTTCTTT
CDR3 protein: CASTRTENTEAFF
J gene: TRBJ1-1
clone size: -
V gene: TRBV6-2/TRBV6-3
D gene: -

CDR3 DNA: TGCGCCAGCAGCCAAACGGCCGGGAACACCGGGGAGCTGTTTTTT
CDR3 protein: CASSQTAGNTGELFF
J gene: TRBJ2-2
clone size: -
V gene: TRBV4-1
D gene: -

CDR3 DNA: TGTGCCAGCAGCGATATCCGGGCTGCCAACTACGAGCAGTACTTC
CDR3 protein: CASSDIRAANYEQYF
J gene: TRBJ2-7
clone size: -
V gene: TRBV7-9
D gene: -

CDR3 DNA: TGCGCCAGCAGCCAAGAGTACTCCCCGGTGGCTATCTCTGGAAACACCATATATTTT
CDR3 protein: CASSQEYSPVAISGNTIYF
J gene: TRBJ1-3
clone size: few
V gene: TRBV4-3
D gene: -

CDR3 DNA: TGTGCCAGCAGCTTGATGCGGACCTACAATGAGCAGTTCTTC
CDR3 protein: CASSLMRTYNEQFF
J gene: TRBJ2-1
clone size: few
V gene: TRBV14
D gene: -

CDR3 DNA: TGCGCCAGCAGAGATCGGTCGCATAACACTGAAGCTTTCTTT
CDR3 protein: CASRDRSHNTEAFF
J gene: TRBJ1-1
clone size: few
V gene: TRBV10-2
D gene: -

CDR3 DNA: TGTGCCAGCAGCTTCATACCAGGAAGTAACTATGGCTACACCTTC
CDR3 protein: CASSFIPGSNYGYTF
J gene: TRBJ1-2
clone size: few
V gene: TRBV7-9
D gene: -

CDR3 DNA: TGTGCCAGCAGCCCATGGGACAGGGGTCTCGAGCAGTACTTC
CDR3 protein: CASSPWDRGLEQYF
J gene: TRBJ2-7
clone size: -
V gene: TRBV7-9
D gene: TRBD1

CDR3 DNA: TGTGCCAGCAGCCACACAGGGGTTCGGAGTGAGCAGTTCTTC
CDR3 protein: CASSHTGVRSEQFF
J gene: TRBJ2-1
clone size: -
V gene: TRBV11-2
D gene: TRBD1

CDR3 DNA: TGTGCCAGCAGCCAACAGGGGGCGGGTGAGCAGTTCTTC
CDR3 protein: CASSQQGAGEQFF
J gene: TRBJ2-1
clone size: -
V gene: TRBV3-1
D gene: TRBD1

CDR3 DNA: TGTGCCAGCAGTTACGACAGCGTTGTTGAGCAGTTCTTC
CDR3 protein: CASSYDSVVEQFF
J gene: TRBJ2-1
clone size: -
V gene: TRBV6-2/TRBV6-3
D gene: -

CDR3 DNA: TGTGCCAGCAGCGTAGCTGGACAGACCTACGAGCAGCACTTC
CDR3 protein: CASSVAGQTYEQHF
J gene: TRBJ2-7
clone size: -
V gene: TRBV9
D gene: -

CDR3 DNA: TGTGCCTGGAAACTACCCGGAAACACCATATATTTT
CDR3 protein: CAWKLPGNTIYF
J gene: TRBJ1-3
clone size: -
V gene: TRBV30
D gene: -

CDR3 DNA: TGTGCCACCAGTGATTTATTAGGGGTGCAGTACTTC
CDR3 protein: CATSDLLGVQYF
J gene: TRBJ2-7
clone size: many
V gene: TRBV24-1
D gene: -

CDR3 DNA: TGTGCCAGCAGTTACTCGCCCGGGACAGCCTACGAGCAGTACTTC
CDR3 protein: CASSYSPGTAYEQYF
J gene: TRBJ2-7
clone size: few
V gene: TRBV27
D gene: TRBD1

CDR3 DNA: TGTGCCAGCAGTCGAAAACTAGCGGGAGCGTCCTACGAGCAGTACTTC
CDR3 protein: CASSRKLAGASYEQYF
J gene: TRBJ2-7
clone size: few
V gene: TRBV28
D gene: TRBD2

CDR3 DNA: TGTGCCAGCAGTTACTTCCCTACCTACTCTAGCACAGATACGCAGTATTTT
CDR3 protein: CASSYFPTYSSTDTQYF
J gene: TRBJ2-3
clone size: many
V gene: TRBV6-2/TRBV6-3
D gene: -

CDR3 DNA: TGTGCCAGCAGCGCGTTCGGGCGGGAGAGTCTAGATACGCAGTATTTT
CDR3 protein: CASSAFGRESLDTQYF
J gene: TRBJ2-3
clone size: few
V gene: TRBV5-6
D gene: TRBD2

CDR3 DNA: TGTGCCAGCAGTTACCCCGACAGGGATCAGCCCCAGCATTTT
CDR3 protein: CASSYPDRDQPQHF
J gene: TRBJ1-5
clone size: few
V gene: TRBV6-6
D gene: TRBD1

CDR3 DNA: TGTGCCAGCAGTGACCAGGGGTACACCGGGGAGCTGTTTTTT
CDR3 protein: CASSDQGYTGELFF
J gene: TRBJ2-2
clone size: -
V gene: TRBV25-1
D gene: -

CDR3 DNA: TGTGCCAGCAGCTTTCCGACTAGCGGGTTACAAGAGACCCAGTACTTC
CDR3 protein: CASSFPTSGLQETQYF
J gene: TRBJ2-5
clone size: many
V gene: TRBV5-6
D gene: TRBD2

CDR3 DNA: TGTGCCAGCAGCTGGGTTCTGAACACTGAAGCTTTCTTT
CDR3 protein: CASSWVLNTEAFF
J gene: TRBJ1-1
clone size: few
V gene: TRBV5-5
D gene: -

CDR3 DNA: TGTGCCAGCAGCTTGAGTAGCCGGGTTCACGCCTACAATGAGCAGTTCTTC
CDR3 protein: CASSLSSRVHAYNEQFF
J gene: TRBJ2-1
clone size: few
V gene: TRBV7-2
D gene: -

CDR3 DNA: TGCGCCAGCAGCCAAGCCGGGACTAGCGGACCGAGGAGCACAGATACGCAGTATTTT
CDR3 protein: CASSQAGTSGPRSTDTQYF
J gene: TRBJ2-3
clone size: -
V gene: TRBV4-1
D gene: TRBD2

CDR3 DNA: TGTGCCAGCAGTGTCTCAGCCGGGACAGGGCACTACGAGCAGTACTTC
CDR3 protein: CASSVSAGTGHYEQYF
J gene: TRBJ2-7
clone size: -
V gene: TRBV6-1
D gene: TRBD1

CDR3 DNA: TGTGCCAGCAGCTTGACAGACACTGAAGCTTTCTTT
CDR3 protein: CASSLTDTEAFF
J gene: TRBJ1-1
clone size: many
V gene: TRBV13
D gene: -

CDR3 DNA: TGTGCCAGCAGCTTAGATAAGGGAGGGCGCTACGAGCAGTACTTC
CDR3 protein: CASSLDKGGRYEQYF
J gene: TRBJ2-7
clone size: few
V gene: TRBV11-2
D gene: TRBD2

CDR3 DNA: TGTGCCAGCAGCGGACAGGGGGAAGAGACCCAGTACTTC
CDR3 protein: CASSGQGEETQYF
J gene: TRBJ2-5
clone size: large
V gene: TRBV7-6
D gene: TRBD1

CDR3 DNA: TGTGCCAGTAGTATAGGGGAAGGAGAGACCCAGTACTTC
CDR3 protein: CASSIGEGETQYF
J gene: TRBJ2-5
clone size: -
V gene: TRBV19
D gene: -

CDR3 DNA: TGTGCCAGTAGTATCGTTTTCTCGGCAGGGTCGGTTGAGCAGTTCTTC
CDR3 protein: CASSIVFSAGSVEQFF
J gene: TRBJ2-1
clone size: few
V gene: TRBV19
D gene: -

CDR3 DNA: TGTGCCAGCAGTGTGACTAGCGGGGACTCCTACGAGCAGTACTTC
CDR3 protein: CASSVTSGDSYEQYF
J gene: TRBJ2-7
clone size: many
V gene: TRBV27
D gene: TRBD2

CDR3 DNA: TGTGCCAGCAGTTTATTGTCTGGTGAATACGAGCAGTACTTC
CDR3 protein: CASSLLSGEYEQYF
J gene: TRBJ2-7
clone size: many
V gene: TRBV28
D gene: -

CDR3 DNA: TGTGCCAGCAGCCCTAATACAGGGGGCTTTATTGAAGCTTTCTTT
CDR3 protein: CASSPNTGGFIEAFF
J gene: TRBJ1-1
clone size: few
V gene: TRBV7-6
D gene: TRBD1

CDR3 DNA: TGTGCCAGCAGCCAAGATAATGGTTTCCCACAAGAGTACTTC
CDR3 protein: CASSQDNGFPQEYF
J gene: TRBJ2-5
clone size: -
V gene: TRBV14
D gene: -

CDR3 DNA: TGTGCCAGCAGGCCAATACTGAGCTCCTACAATGAGCAGTTCTTC
CDR3 protein: CASRPILSSYNEQFF
J gene: TRBJ2-1
clone size: few
V gene: TRBV6-2/TRBV6-3
D gene: -

CDR3 DNA: TGCGCCAGCAGCTGGGACTTCTACGAGCAGTACTTC
CDR3 protein: CASSWDFYEQYF
J gene: TRBJ2-7
clone size: -
V gene: TRBV5-1
D gene: -

CDR3 DNA: TGTGCCAGCAGTGAAGGGGGAATCAGTGAGCAGTTCTTC
CDR3 protein: CASSEGGISEQFF
J gene: TRBJ2-1
clone size: many
V gene: TRBV2
D gene: -